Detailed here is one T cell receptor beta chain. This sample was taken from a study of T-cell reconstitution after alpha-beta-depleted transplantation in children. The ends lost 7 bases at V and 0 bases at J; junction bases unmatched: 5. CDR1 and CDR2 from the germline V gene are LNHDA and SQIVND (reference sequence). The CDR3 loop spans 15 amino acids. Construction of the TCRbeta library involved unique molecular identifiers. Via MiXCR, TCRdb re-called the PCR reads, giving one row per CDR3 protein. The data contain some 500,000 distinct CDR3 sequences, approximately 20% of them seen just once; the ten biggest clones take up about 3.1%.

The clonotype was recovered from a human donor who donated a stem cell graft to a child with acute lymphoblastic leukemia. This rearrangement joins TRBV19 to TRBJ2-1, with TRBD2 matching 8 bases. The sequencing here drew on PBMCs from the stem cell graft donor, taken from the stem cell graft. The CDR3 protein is CASTSSGPSYNEQFF. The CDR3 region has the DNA TGTGCCAGTACTTCTAGCGGGCCCTCCTACAATGAGCAGTTCTTC.